This T cell receptor beta chain was captured in a study of blood T cell repertoires in COVID-19. Study context: Donors in the United States, Italy and Spain gave samples during acute or convalescent COVID-19. PBMCs, B-cell-depleted T cells, or T cells provided the cDNA or gDNA that made up the material.

The CDR3 sequence is 14 residues long. Trimming removed 5 bases at V and 0 bases at J, with 8 bases between. Germline CDR1 reads SNHLY; CDR2 reads FYNNEI. This clone has a handful of counts. Authors' data handling: Estimation of nucleated cell counts was performed using reference gene primer amplification. The data were produced by immunoSEQ multiplex PCR, yet TCRdb's version contains in-frame clones alone and is incomplete. D and trimming come from the DNA, and the V and J calls and clone size come from that table. Here the sample spans approximately 140,000 clones, around nine tenths being singletons.

What was sequenced was peripheral blood. This TCR derives from a woman aged 60-75 years with acute or convalescent COVID-19. The chain joins TRBV2 to TRBJ1-3; the D is unclear. DNA of the CDR3: TGTGCCAGCAGTCTATCTACCTCTGGAAACACCATATATTTT. Its protein is CASSLSTSGNTIYF. The whole variable domain, remainder taken from reference TRBV2 and TRBJ1-3, is EPEVTQTPSHQVTQMGQEVILRCVPISNHLYFYWYRQILGQKVEFLVSFYNNEISEKSEIFDDQFSVERPDGSNFTLKIRSTKLEDSAMYFCASSLSTSGNTIYFGEGSWLTVV.